Ten or more counts support the clone carrying this T cell receptor beta chain. What it recognizes is unknown. With listed TCR primers and previously described methods, bulk TCR libraries were prepared. MiXCR was run by TCRdb on the PCR reads, yielding one entry per CDR3 protein. Among 55,000 to 75,000 distinct CDR3 sequences listed, less than 20% were seen once. This specimen comes from a study of molecular identifiers for immune sequencing clone quantification. Germline V gene data show CDR1 as MNHEY and CDR2 as SMNVEV (reference sequence). V was trimmed by 5 bases and J by 5 bases, leaving 19 bases between them. This CDR3 comprises 15 residues. Broader study findings: Clone sizes that are highly expanded could be underestimated when identical TCR molecules share a barcode. It was shown that clones above 20 RNA copies held over 97% of effector molecules, but under 1% in naive cells.

The sequenced material came from naive CD8+ T cells from blood, with Jurkat cell RNA spiked in. As for subset: FACS-sorted CD8+CD4-CCR7+CD45RA+ naive T cells. The chain combines TRBV27 with TRBJ2-7, with TRBD1 as a possible D gene (7 bases). The source of this sequence is a human donor in good health. Some libraries in this study had Jurkat cell RNA spiked in. The CDR3 DNA reads TGTGCCAGCAGTCCGCGGGACAGCTTTTACAACGAGCAGTACTTC. It specifies CASSPRDSFYNEQYF.